This TCR beta chain comes out of a study of blood T cell repertoires in COVID-19. Study information: PBMCs, B-cell-depleted T cells, or T cells were the source of the cDNA or gDNA that made up the material.

Germline assignment: CDR1 SGHNT and CDR2 YYREEE (reference sequence). The CDR3 runs to 17 residues. Losses at the gene ends were 5 bases for V and 5 bases for J; bases not matched to a gene: 12. Original data processing: Amplification of reference gene primers provided the estimated nucleated cell counts. Libraries were prepared by immunoSEQ multiplex PCR; TCRdb keeps only in-frame clonotypes and omits some of them. The V and J calls and clone size come from that table; D and trimming were worked out from the DNA. The sample carries approximately 52,000 clones, 80% to 90% recorded once. Sequencing used peripheral blood. The TCR sequence derives from a woman older than 75 with acute or convalescent COVID-19. This chain uses TRBV5-4 with TRBJ2-5; TRBD2 matches at 13 bases. The CDR3 is CASRDTLAGGPWETQYF. CDR3 nucleotides: TGTGCCAGCAGGGATACACTAGCGGGGGGGCCCTGGGAGACCCAGTACTTC.